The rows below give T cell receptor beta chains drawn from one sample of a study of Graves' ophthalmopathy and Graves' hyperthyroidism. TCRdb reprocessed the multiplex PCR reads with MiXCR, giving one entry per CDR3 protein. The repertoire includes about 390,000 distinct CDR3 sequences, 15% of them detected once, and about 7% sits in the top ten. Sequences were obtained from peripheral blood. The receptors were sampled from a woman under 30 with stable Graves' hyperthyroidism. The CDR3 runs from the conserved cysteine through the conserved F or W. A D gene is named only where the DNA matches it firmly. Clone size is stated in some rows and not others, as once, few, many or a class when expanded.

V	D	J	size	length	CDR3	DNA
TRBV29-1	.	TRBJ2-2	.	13	CSASPGGTGELFF	TGCAGCGCCTCTCCGGGTGGCACCGGGGAGCTGTTTTTT
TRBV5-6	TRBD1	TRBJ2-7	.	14	CASSFGQGAPEQYF	TGTGCCAGCAGCTTCGGACAGGGGGCCCCCGAGCAGTACTTC
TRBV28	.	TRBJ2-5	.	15	CASSLPAGLGETQYF	TGTGCCAGCAGTTTACCGGCAGGGCTAGGTGAGACCCAGTACTTC
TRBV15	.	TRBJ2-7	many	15	CATSRDIGVRYEQYF	TGTGCCACCAGCAGAGATATAGGGGTTCGGTACGAGCAGTACTTC
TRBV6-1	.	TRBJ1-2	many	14	CASSPRQFYYGYTF	TGTGCCAGCAGCCCCCGACAGTTTTACTATGGCTACACCTTC
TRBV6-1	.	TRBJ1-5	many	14	CASRGYGYNQPQHF	TGTGCCAGCAGAGGATACGGCTATAATCAGCCCCAGCATTTT
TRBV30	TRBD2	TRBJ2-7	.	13	CAWSRGLAREQYF	TGTGCCTGGAGTAGGGGACTAGCCCGCGAGCAGTACTTC
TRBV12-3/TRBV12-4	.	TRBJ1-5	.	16	CASSLGERSRNQPQHF	TGTGCCAGCAGTTTGGGTGAAAGAAGTCGCAATCAGCCCCAGCATTTT
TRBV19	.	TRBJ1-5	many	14	CASSRGASNQPQHF	TGTGCCAGTTCTAGGGGGGCAAGCAATCAGCCCCAGCATTTT
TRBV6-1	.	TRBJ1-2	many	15	CASNKKEGTNYGYTF	TGTGCCAGCAATAAAAAAGAGGGTACGAACTATGGCTACACCTTC
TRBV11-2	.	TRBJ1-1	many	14	CASSRGRGNTEAFF	TGTGCCAGCAGCCGTGGACGGGGGAACACTGAAGCTTTCTTT
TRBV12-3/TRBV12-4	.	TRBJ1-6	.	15	CASTPSRVSNSPLHF	TGTGCCAGCACCCCCTCCAGGGTCTCTAATTCACCCCTCCACTTT
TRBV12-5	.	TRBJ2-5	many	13	CASGFLTGETQYF	TGTGCTAGTGGTTTCCTGACTGGAGAGACCCAGTACTTC
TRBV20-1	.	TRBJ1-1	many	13	CSARDFGDTEAFF	TGCAGTGCTAGAGATTTCGGGGACACTGAAGCTTTCTTT
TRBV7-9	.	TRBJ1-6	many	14	CASRVGGGDSPLHF	TGTGCCAGCAGGGTTGGGGGAGGAGATTCACCCCTCCACTTT
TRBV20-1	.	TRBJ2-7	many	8	CSAHEQYF	TGCAGTGCTCACGAGCAGTACTTC
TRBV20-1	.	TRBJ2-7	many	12	CSVGTISYEQYF	TGCAGTGTTGGGACAATCTCCTACGAGCAGTACTTC
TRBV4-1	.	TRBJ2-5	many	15	CASSQAGRRQETQYF	TGCGCCAGCAGCCAAGCCGGGAGAAGGCAAGAGACCCAGTACTTC
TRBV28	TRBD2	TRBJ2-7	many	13	CASAPGGLGEQYF	TGTGCCAGCGCCCCGGGGGGACTGGGCGAGCAGTACTTC
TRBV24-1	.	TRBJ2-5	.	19	CATSATGRAQPGQQETQYF	TGTGCCACCAGTGCCACCGGGAGAGCCCAACCGGGACAGCAAGAGACCCAGTACTTC
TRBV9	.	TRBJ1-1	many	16	CASSARTGHLNTEAFF	TGTGCCAGCAGCGCCCGGACGGGACACCTGAACACTGAAGCTTTCTTT
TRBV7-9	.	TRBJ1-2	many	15	CASSTSLRGAYGYTF	TGTGCCAGCAGCACTAGCCTCAGGGGAGCCTATGGCTACACCTTC
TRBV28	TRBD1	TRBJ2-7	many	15	CASSLSGGQGDEQYF	TGTGCCAGCAGTTTATCGGGGGGACAGGGTGACGAGCAGTACTTC
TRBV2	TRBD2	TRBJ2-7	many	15	CASSASGGGEYEQYF	TGTGCCAGCAGTGCAAGCGGGGGGGGAGAGTACGAGCAGTACTTC
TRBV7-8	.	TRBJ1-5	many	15	CASRRVVGRGQPQHF	TGTGCCAGCAGGAGGGTCGTTGGTCGAGGTCAGCCCCAGCATTTT
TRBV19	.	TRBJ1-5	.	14	CASSIAPFNQPQHF	TGTGCCAGTAGTATAGCCCCGTTTAATCAGCCCCAGCATTTT
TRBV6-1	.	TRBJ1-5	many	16	CASSATWTDSNQPQHF	TGTGCCAGCAGTGCCACCTGGACAGATAGCAATCAGCCCCAGCATTTT
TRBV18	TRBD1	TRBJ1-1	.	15	CASSPEGALGTEAFF	TGTGCCAGCTCACCAGAGGGGGCCCTGGGGACTGAAGCTTTCTTT
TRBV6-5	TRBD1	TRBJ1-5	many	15	CASSNLGTGFQPQHF	TGTGCCAGCAGTAACCTCGGGACAGGGTTTCAGCCCCAGCATTTT
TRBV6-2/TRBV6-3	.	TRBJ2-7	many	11	CASSYSMVQYF	TGTGCCAGCAGTTACTCCATGGTGCAGTACTTC
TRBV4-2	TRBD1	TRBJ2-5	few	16	CASSRVPDRVKETQYF	TGTGCCAGCAGTCGAGTTCCGGACAGGGTAAAAGAGACCCAGTACTTC
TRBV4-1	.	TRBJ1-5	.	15	CASSQGRQGNQPQHF	TGCGCCAGCAGCCAAGGACGACAGGGCAATCAGCCCCAGCATTTT
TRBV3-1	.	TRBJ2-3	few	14	CASSPITKGDTQYF	TGTGCCAGCAGCCCCATAACCAAGGGCGATACGCAGTATTTT
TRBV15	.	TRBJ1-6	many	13	CATSGTPNSPLHF	TGTGCCACCAGCGGGACACCGAATTCACCCCTCCACTTT
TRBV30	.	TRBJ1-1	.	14	CAWNPGAVNTEAFF	TGTGCCTGGAACCCCGGGGCAGTAAACACTGAAGCTTTCTTT
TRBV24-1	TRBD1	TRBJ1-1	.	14	CATSAGQGGTEAFF	TGTGCCACCAGTGCTGGACAGGGGGGAACTGAAGCTTTCTTT
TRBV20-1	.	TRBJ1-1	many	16	CSARDIGRGMNTEAFF	TGCAGTGCTAGAGATATCGGGCGGGGAATGAACACTGAAGCTTTCTTT
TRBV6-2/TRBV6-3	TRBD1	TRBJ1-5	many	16	CASSHRDRNLLSPQHF	TGTGCCAGCAGTCACCGGGACAGAAATCTCCTATCGCCCCAGCATTTT
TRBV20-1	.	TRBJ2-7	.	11	CSAPWSYEQYF	TGCAGTGCCCCGTGGTCGTACGAGCAGTACTTC
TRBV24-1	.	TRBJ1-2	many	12	CATSERGYGYTF	TGTGCCACCAGTGAACGGGGCTATGGCTACACCTTC
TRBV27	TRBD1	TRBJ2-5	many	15	CASSLLFQGAETQYF	TGTGCCAGCAGTTTGCTCTTCCAGGGGGCGGAGACCCAGTACTTC
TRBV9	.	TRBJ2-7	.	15	CASSVGGASIYEQYF	TGTGCCAGCAGCGTAGGGGGCGCCTCCATCTACGAGCAGTACTTC
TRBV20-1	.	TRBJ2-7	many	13	CSARGERVYEQYF	TGCAGTGCTAGAGGGGAGCGGGTCTACGAGCAGTACTTC
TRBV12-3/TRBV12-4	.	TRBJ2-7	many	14	CASSFRGASYEQYF	TGTGCCAGCAGTTTTAGGGGGGCCTCTTACGAGCAGTACTTC
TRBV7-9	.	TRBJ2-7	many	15	CASSLDGGSTYEQYF	TGTGCCAGCAGCTTGGACGGGGGTAGCACCTACGAGCAGTACTTC
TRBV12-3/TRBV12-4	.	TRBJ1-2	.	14	CASSLKRGADGYTF	TGTGCCAGCAGTTTAAAGAGGGGGGCTGATGGCTACACCTTC
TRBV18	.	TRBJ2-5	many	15	CASSPSDGHQETQYF	TGTGCCAGCTCACCCTCCGACGGGCACCAAGAGACCCAGTACTTC